One and the same sample provided the 20 T cell receptor beta chains below, sequenced in a study of blood T cell repertoires in COVID-19. Clones were read by immunoSEQ multiplex PCR, and TCRdb kept only the in-frame ones, dropping some. The sample holds about 170,000 clones, more than 75% seen once. Sequencing was carried out using peripheral blood. The origin of the receptors is a man in his late teens or twenties with COVID-19, enrolled during active disease.

The chain couples TRBV4-3 to TRBJ2-7, with D possibly matching TRBD2 (6 bases). Germline CDR1 reads LGHNA; CDR2 reads YSLEER. CDR3 size: 14 residues. V was clipped by 1 base and J by 5 bases, with 12 bases between them. DNA for the CDR3: TGCGCCAGCAGCCAAGGGCTAGCGCACAACGAGCAGTACTTC. As protein: CASSQGLAHNEQYF.

This chain links TRBV21-1 with TRBJ1-6; the DNA was not compared with TRBD1, the D call given in the table. TRBV21-1 is a recognized pseudogene. The CDR3 runs to 17 residues. CDR3 sequence reads: CASSKGQRGLFGSPLHF. Written as DNA, the CDR3 is TGTGCCAGCAGCAAAGGTCAGAGGGGGCTGTTCGGTTCACCCCTCCACTTT.

The chain employs TRBV28 and TRBJ2-1; D remains unclear. Germline-derived CDR1 and CDR2 are MDHEN and SYDVKM. The CDR3 length is 12 residues. Deletions cut 6 bases from V and 4 bases from J, with 7 bases between. The CDR3 is CASSQRYNEQFF. The CDR3 nucleotides are TGTGCCAGCAGCCAACGGTACAATGAGCAGTTCTTC.

This clone was picked up one time. This sequence joins TRBV5-8 and TRBJ2-5; TRBD1 agrees at 8 bases. V gave up 0 bases and J gave up 5 bases; unmatched junction bases: 6. The CDR3 has 15 residues. Germline CDR1 SGHTS, CDR2 YDEGEE. In nucleotides, the CDR3 is TGTGCCAGCAGCTTGGGCAGGGGGCAGTGGGAGACCCAGTACTTC. It yields the protein CASSLGRGQWETQYF.

V and J are TRBV3-1 (or the pseudogene TRBV3-2) and TRBJ2-1, with 14 bases lining up with TRBD2. Looked up from germline, CDR1 is LGHDT and CDR2 is YNNKEL (reference sequence). V gave up 0 bases and J gave up 6 bases; unmatched junction bases: 4. The CDR3 is 17 residues long. CDR3 sequence reads: CASSQEPGLAGGNEQFF. The CDR3 DNA is TGTGCCAGCAGCCAAGAACCCGGACTAGCGGGAGGCAATGAGCAGTTCTTC.

This sequence joins TRBV7-2 and TRBJ2-3, with 11 bases identical to TRBD2. CDR1 is SGHTA and CDR2 is FQGNSA in the germline V gene. The CDR3 loop spans 15 amino acids. J gave up 8 bases and V 5 bases, and 9 bases lay outside the gene matches. This CDR3 reads CASSARLAGPGTQYF. CDR3 nucleotide sequence: TGTGCCAGCAGCGCACGACTAGCGGGGCCAGGTACGCAGTATTTT.

With respect to this clone: One junction end disagrees with the germline gene, perhaps due to a read error. The chain carries TRBV15 and TRBJ1-4; D remains unclear. The CDR3 spans 15 residues. Germline V gives CDR1 LNHNV, CDR2 YYDKDF (reference sequence). The CDR3 protein is CATSRATSYNEKLLF. CDR3 coding DNA: TGTGCCACCAGCAGAGCTACCTCCTATAATGAAAAACTGCTTTTT. The complete variable domain, with remaining parts taken from reference TRBV15 and TRBJ1-4, reads DAMVIQNPRYQVTQFGKPVTLSCSQTLNHNVMYWYQQKSSQAPKLLFHYYDKDFNNEADTPDNFQSRRPNTSFCFLDIRSPGLGDTAMYLCATSRATSYNEKLLFGSGTQLSVL.

The CDR3 region has the DNA TGTGCCAGCAGCCGTGGGAGGGCCGGTTATGAGCAGTTCTTC. As protein: CASSRGRAGYEQFF. The chain combines TRBV14 with TRBJ2-1; 7 nucleotides align to TRBD2. Germline assignment: CDR1 SGHDN and CDR2 FVKESK. The trim removed 4 bases at V and 8 bases at J, leaving 8 bases unmatched. The CDR3 has 14 residues.

This clone was detected once. The rearrangement uses TRBV24-1 and TRBJ2-1, with 10 nucleotides matching TRBD2. Germline V lookup: CDR1 KGHDR, CDR2 SFDVKD. V gave up 7 bases and J gave up 4 bases; unmatched junction bases: 21. This CDR3 is 20 amino acids long. The CDR3: CATSGEREGQGTPFYNEQFF. The CDR3 DNA reads TGTGCCACCAGCGGAGAGCGGGAGGGCCAGGGTACGCCTTTTTACAATGAGCAGTTCTTC.

The chain links TRBV20-1 to TRBJ2-2; no reliable D call. Per germline, CDR1 DFQATT and CDR2 SNEGSKA (reference sequence). This CDR3 spans 12 amino acids. Trimming removed 3 bases at V and 6 bases at J, with 8 bases between. The CDR3 sequence: CSASVGAGELFF. The CDR3 coding sequence is TGCAGTGCTAGTGTGGGCGCCGGGGAGCTGTTTTTT.

V gene TRBV5-1 combines with J gene TRBJ1-2; TRBD1 might be the D (5 bases). Germline V gene sequence: CDR1 SGHRS, CDR2 YFSETQ. Trimming removed 0 bases from V and 5 bases from J, with 17 bases in between. This CDR3 comprises 16 residues. The CDR3 protein is CASSLVPGNAEYGYTF. CDR3 nucleotides: TGCGCCAGCAGCTTGGTTCCAGGGAATGCGGAGTATGGCTACACCTTC.

This chain connects TRBV7-2 to TRBJ1-1; a possible D gene is TRBD1 (5 bases). Germline V gives CDR1 SGHTA, CDR2 FQGNSA. V dropped 10 bases and J dropped 2 bases, with 17 bases sitting between them. The CDR3 sequence is 14 residues long. The CDR3 protein is CATSPPGVNTEAFF. The DNA for the CDR3 is TGTGCCACCTCCCCCCCGGGGGTAAACACTGAAGCTTTCTTT.

This clone was seen only a few times. The chain carries TRBV20-1 and TRBJ1-1; D is unresolved. From germline, CDR1 is DFQATT and CDR2 SNEGSKA (reference sequence). Trimming took off 3 bases at V and 6 bases at J, with 11 bases between the two ends. The CDR3 runs 12 residues. CDR3 sequence reads: CSASPMSAEAFF. Here the CDR3 DNA reads TGCAGTGCTAGTCCTATGTCCGCTGAAGCTTTCTTT.

The CDR3 sequence is CASSQDNASGSGANVLTF. CDR3 nucleotides: TGTGCCAGCAGCCAAGATAATGCTAGCGGCTCTGGGGCCAACGTCCTGACTTTC. The gene calls are TRBV3-1 (or the pseudogene TRBV3-2) and TRBJ2-6; TRBD2 aligns across 7 bases. Germline loops: CDR1 LGHDT, CDR2 YNNKEL (reference sequence). The trim removed 0 bases at V and 0 bases at J, leaving 5 bases unmatched. The CDR3 loop spans 18 amino acids.

Only a few counts were recorded for this clone. CDR3 in DNA: TGTGCCAGCAGCCAAGAACACCGCACCGGGGAGCTGTTTTTT. This gives the protein CASSQEHRTGELFF. The chain links TRBV3-1 (or the pseudogene TRBV3-2) to TRBJ2-2; unclear D gene. The germline gives CDR1 LGHDT, CDR2 YNNKEL (reference sequence). The CDR3 has 14 amino acids. Trimming removed 0 bases from V and 4 bases from J, with 6 bases in between.

V and J are TRBV5-6 and TRBJ1-1; 8 positions agree with TRBD1. The V gene's germline CDR1 is SGHDT and CDR2 YYEEEE. The CDR3 length is 16 residues. V lost 2 bases to trimming and J lost 3 bases; unmatched junction nucleotides: 9. CDR3 coding DNA: TGTGCCAGCAGCTTTTGGGACAGGAACCAATACACTGAAGCTTTCTTT. It translates to CASSFWDRNQYTEAFF.

This chain connects TRBV3-1 (or the pseudogene TRBV3-2) to TRBJ2-7; D call uncertain. The CDR3 spans 14 residues. Germline V gene lookup returns CDR1 LGHDT and CDR2 YNNKEL (reference sequence). With 0 bases removed from V and 0 bases from J, the gap between germline ends came to 6 bases. CDR3 DNA: TGTGCCAGCAGCCAAGATCTCAGCTCCTACGAGCAGTACTTC. This translates into CASSQDLSSYEQYF.

This chain links TRBV27 with TRBJ2-4, with 7 bases lining up with TRBD1. Germline CDR1 reads MNHEY; CDR2 reads SMNVEV (reference sequence). The CDR3 has 15 residues. Germline trimming cut 5 bases from V and 4 bases from J; bases unmatched to any gene: 8. The CDR3 reads CASSQTRTGKNIQYF. Written as DNA, the CDR3 is TGTGCCAGCAGTCAAACCCGGACAGGAAAAAACATTCAGTACTTC.

The CDR3 DNA is TGTGCCTCCTCATTCGGGGTTGGAAACACCATATATTTT. Its protein product is CASSFGVGNTIYF. J is TRBJ1-3 and V is TRBV30, with unresolved D. There are 13 residues in the CDR3. Germline values: CDR1 GTSNPN, CDR2 SVGIG (reference sequence). V dropped 7 bases and J dropped 3 bases, with 13 bases sitting between them.

V gene TRBV10-3 combines with J gene TRBJ2-1; D may be TRBD1 (5 bases). From germline, CDR1 is ENHRY and CDR2 SYGVKD. The length of the CDR3 is 11 residues. The V and J ends lost 5 bases and 14 bases respectively, with 13 bases between them. The DNA of the CDR3 is TGTGCCATCAGTAGCGACAGCCGGGAGTTCTTC. Protein sequence: CAISSDSREFF.